This TCR beta chain was identified during a study of response to subunit inactivated influenza vaccine. General observations from the study: The authors suggested that every seasonal influenza vaccination recruits few new T cells.

TCRdb ran MiXCR on the RT-PCR reads and lists one entry per CDR3 protein. Of 500,000 to 750,000 distinct CDR3 sequences listed, 14% were seen once; the top ten hold approximately 12%. This clonotype has a handful of counts. The antigen is undetermined. This receptor was identified in a man aged 50-60 years who received an inactivated influenza vaccine. Sequenced here: PBMCs from blood, sampled 11 to 12 days after vaccination.

CDR3 residues: CSAILDIYNEQFF. In nucleotides, the CDR3 is TGCAGCGCCATCTTGGACATCTACAATGAGCAGTTCTTC. This chain links TRBV29-1 with TRBJ2-1; D is possibly TRBD1 (5 bases). Germline CDR1 is SQVTM and CDR2 is ANQGSEA. This CDR3 has 13 amino acids. V was shortened by 7 bases and J by 3 bases, with 13 bases between the two germline ends.